This TCR beta chain comes out of a study of vaccination effects on CD4 cells after COVID-19. About this clone: The antigen is unknown.

The germline CDR1 and CDR2 sequences are SEHNR and FQNEAQ (reference sequence). This CDR3 is built from 17 residues. The ends lost 6 bases at V and 0 bases at J; junction bases unmatched: 11. Sequencing was preceded by expansion of antigen-specific CD4+ T cells with viral peptide pools in the ViraFEST assay. Subsequent to a culture period of under 11 days, CD4+ T cells were isolated. No vaccinee had earlier SARS-CoV-2 infection, and nucleocapsid antibodies were negative. Study results and caveats: The vaccine-induced clones of healthy vaccinees included only 1 of 255 that cross-reacted with common cold coronaviruses.

Sequencing used immunoSEQ multiplex PCR; TCRdb keeps in-frame clones, though not all of them. This table has tens of thousands of clones, 60% to 80% appearing once. The chain couples TRBV7-9 to TRBJ2-5; the match to TRBD1 covers 9 bases. The sequence came from a human donor who received a COVID-19 vaccine. The source material was CD4+ T cells from PBMCs cultured with HCoV-NL63 spike peptides, sampled before COVID-19 vaccination. In DNA form, the CDR3 reads TGTGCCAGCAGTTTGGGACCCGGACAGGGGTACCAAGAGACCCAGTACTTC. Its translation: CASSLGPGQGYQETQYF. The full variable domain, with the rest looked up from reference TRBV7-9 and TRBJ2-5, is DTGVSQNPRHKITKRGQNVTFRCDPISEHNRLYWYRQTLGQGPEFLTYFQNEAQLEKSRLLSDRFSAERPKGSFSTLEIQRTEQGDSAMYLCASSLGPGQGYQETQYFGPGTRLLVL.